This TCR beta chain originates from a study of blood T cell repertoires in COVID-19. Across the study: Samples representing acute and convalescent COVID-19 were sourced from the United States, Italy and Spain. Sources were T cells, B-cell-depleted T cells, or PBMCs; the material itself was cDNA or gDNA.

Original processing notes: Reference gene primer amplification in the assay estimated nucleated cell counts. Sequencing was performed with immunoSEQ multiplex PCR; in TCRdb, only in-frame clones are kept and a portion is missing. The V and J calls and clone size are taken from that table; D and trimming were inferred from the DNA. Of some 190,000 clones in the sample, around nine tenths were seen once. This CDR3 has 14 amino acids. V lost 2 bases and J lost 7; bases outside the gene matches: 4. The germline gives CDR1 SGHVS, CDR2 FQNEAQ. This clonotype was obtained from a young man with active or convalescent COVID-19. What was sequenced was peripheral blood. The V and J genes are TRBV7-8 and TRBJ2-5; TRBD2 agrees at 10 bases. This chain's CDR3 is CASSLSGRAGTQYF. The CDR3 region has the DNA TGTGCCAGCAGCTTAAGCGGGAGGGCCGGGACCCAGTACTTC.